These 11 T cell receptor beta chains came from one sample sequenced in a study of spatial heterogeneity in lung cancer. The time point is: sample taken at primary tumor resection. Via MiXCR, TCRdb re-called the 5' RACE reads, giving one row per CDR3 protein. Among approximately 92,000 distinct CDR3 sequences, approximately 12% were seen once, and the ten largest hold approximately 39%. This sample comprised PBMCs, obtained at surgery. The receptors derive from a male donor with early-stage non-small cell lung cancer.

This clonotype has a handful of counts. The chain carries TRBV20-1 and TRBJ2-1; 9 bases are a match to TRBD2. This CDR3 is 15 amino acids long. Losses at the gene ends were 6 bases for V and 0 bases for J; bases not matched to a gene: 6. Germline CDR1 reads DFQATT; CDR2 reads SNEGSKA (reference sequence). CDR3 sequence reads: CSASSGIDSYNEQFF. CDR3 DNA: TGCAGTGCCTCTAGCGGGATAGACTCCTACAATGAGCAGTTCTTC.

A few counts support this clonotype. The rearrangement joins TRBV20-1 to TRBJ1-6; a possible D gene is TRBD1 (6 bases). Germline V CDR1 and CDR2: DFQATT, SNEGSKA (reference sequence). This CDR3 comprises 15 residues. The V and J ends lost 3 bases and 2 bases respectively, with 11 bases between them. The CDR3 nucleotides read TGCAGTGCTAGTGCCAGGGGCCCCTATAATTCACCCCTCCACTTT. It yields the protein CSASARGPYNSPLHF.

This rearrangement joins TRBV3-1 to TRBJ2-1; tentatively, D is TRBD2 (6 bases). The V end was cut by 8 bases, the J end by 7 bases, with 6 bases between. CDR3 length: 10 residues. In germline, CDR1 is LGHDT, CDR2 YNNKEL (reference sequence). CDR3 region: CASGGNEQFF. The DNA for the CDR3 is TGTGCCAGCGGGGGGAATGAGCAGTTCTTC.

This clonotype occurred many times. This chain uses TRBV7-2 with TRBJ2-1; D may match TRBD1 or TRBD2 (5 bases each). The CDR3 length is 15 residues. From germline, CDR1 is SGHTA and CDR2 FQGNSA. V shed 3 bases and J shed 0 bases, with 9 bases lying between them. CDR3 DNA sequence: TGTGCCAGCAGCTTGGGGGTCAGCTCCTACAATGAGCAGTTCTTC. Translated: CASSLGVSSYNEQFF.

The chain couples TRBV6-6 to TRBJ2-7; maybe TRBD2 (6 bases). The V gene's germline CDR1 is MNHNY and CDR2 SVGAGI (reference sequence). CDR3 length: 13 residues. Trimming took off 6 bases at V and 5 bases at J, with 14 bases between the two ends. Written as DNA, the CDR3 is TGTGCCAGCAGAAACCAGGCGGGGAACGAGCAGTACTTC. The encoded protein is CASRNQAGNEQYF.

This clonotype was seen more than once but under ten times. This sequence joins TRBV3-1 and TRBJ2-7, with D possibly being TRBD1 or TRBD2 (5 bases each). Trimming shortened V by 4 bases and J by 7 bases, and 17 bases separated the two germline ends. The CDR3 length is 14 residues. The germline V gene has CDR1 LGHDT and CDR2 YNNKEL (reference sequence). This CDR3 reads CASSPLTPREEQYF. The CDR3 coding sequence is TGTGCCAGCAGCCCGCTTACTCCCAGGGAGGAGCAGTACTTC.

This clonotype was seen a few times. V gene TRBV12-3 or TRBV12-4 combines with J gene TRBJ2-4; weak D call: TRBD1 (5 bases). Trimming stripped 4 bases from V and 0 bases from J, with 10 bases between. The CDR3 length is 15 residues. CDR3 loop: CASSYDRLAKNIQYF. The CDR3 region has the DNA TGTGCCAGCAGTTATGACAGATTAGCCAAAAACATTCAGTACTTC.

The chain couples TRBV7-2 to TRBJ2-3, with D perhaps TRBD2 (6 bases). CDR3 length equals 15 residues. Germline V gene data show CDR1 as SGHTA and CDR2 as FQGNSA. V lost 5 bases to trimming and J lost 3 bases, with 15 bases between them. CDR3 amino acids: CASSIGGVGTDTQYF. The DNA for the CDR3 is TGTGCCAGCAGCATTGGAGGGGTAGGGACAGATACGCAGTATTTT.

This clonotype was observed a handful of times. The chain is built from TRBV5-1 and TRBJ2-1; the match to TRBD2 covers 7 bases. The V and J ends lost 4 bases and 2 bases, in that order; junction bases with no gene match: 9. The CDR3 consists of 16 residues. Germline assignment: CDR1 SGHRS and CDR2 YFSETQ. The CDR3 loop is CASSPTASGPYNEQFF. CDR3 bases: TGCGCCAGCAGCCCAACTGCTAGCGGTCCCTACAATGAGCAGTTCTTC.

The chain uses TRBV27 and TRBJ2-1, with 14 bases matching TRBD2. Germline loops: CDR1 MNHEY, CDR2 SMNVEV (reference sequence). V dropped 5 bases and J dropped 10; count of bases not matched to a gene: 7. The CDR3 consists of 15 residues. As DNA, the CDR3 is TGTGCCAGCAGTCCGGGACTAGCGGGAGCGAGCGAGCAGTTCTTC. Its protein is CASSPGLAGASEQFF.

The V gene is TRBV4-3, the J gene TRBJ2-4, with 7 positions matching TRBD2. Germline loops: CDR1 LGHNA, CDR2 YSLEER. V was pared by 2 bases and J by 6 bases, with 10 bases of the junction left unmatched. The CDR3 covers 16 residues. The CDR3 DNA follows: TGCGCCAGCAGCCAACTGGGGAGGGGTTTCGGAAACATTCAGTACTTC. Amino acids: CASSQLGRGFGNIQYF.